The text below deals with one TCR beta chain. Its antigen is undetermined. This record belongs to a study of vaccination and CD4 T cells after COVID-19. Across the study: Ranging from 14 to 241, the interval between dose two and post-vaccine sampling had a median of 72 days. Control cultures, each given a CEFX pool, an HIV-1 Nef pool, or no peptide, were included.

Treatment defined: 10-day PBMC culture with coronavirus spike peptide pools or control peptides (ViraFEST assay). Gathering of the CD4+ T cells, from the unexposed donor, took place before the COVID-19 pandemic (2011-2018). Per-well cultures of two million PBMCs received around 9.9 IU/ml IL-2 and about 9.6 ug/ml peptide pools. V lost 5 bases and J 4 bases, leaving 18 bases between the germline ends. The CDR3 loop spans 16 amino acids. The V gene's germline CDR1 is MNHEY and CDR2 SVGAGI. The assay that was used to sequence DNA from cultured CD4+ T cells was the Oncomine TCR Beta short-read assay. MiXCR was run by TCRdb on the PCR reads, yielding one entry per CDR3 protein. The sample includes about 7,800 distinct CDR3 sequences, under 45% of them seen just once.

The TCR sequence derives from a human donor in good health. The chain employs TRBV6-5 and TRBJ2-1; D gene uncertain. The source material was CD4+ T cells from blood, cultured in vitro. The DNA of the CDR3 is TGTGCCAGCAGTACCCGAGTAGGTGGAACTTACAATGAGCAGTTCTTC. It translates to CASSTRVGGTYNEQFF.